The rows below give T cell receptor beta chains drawn from one sample of a study of blood T cell repertoires in COVID-19. TCRdb's copy holds only in-frame clones and misses some; the assay was immunoSEQ multiplex PCR. The sample consists of some 220,000 clones, 80% to 85% of them appearing once. The sequenced sample was peripheral blood. The receptors derive from a woman aged 55-70 years with acute or convalescent COVID-19. The CDR3 runs from the conserved cysteine through the conserved F or W. D genes are given only for firm matches. Part of the rows lack a size; the others show once, few, many or a class for expanded clones.

TRBV7-2,NA,NA,TRBJ1-1,TGTGCCAGCAGCTTAGGTTTTTATGGTGAAGGGTGGAGGGCTGAAGCTTTCTTT,CASSLGFYGEGWRAEAFF
TRBV7-2,NA,NA,TRBJ1-6,TGTGCCAGCAGCTTAGTAGGGCAGGGCACTTCACCCCTCCACTTT,CASSLVGQGTSPLHF
TRBV19,NA,NA,TRBJ2-2,TGTGCCAGTAGTATAAATCGGGGTGGTCGGGGGGAGCTGTTTTTT,CASSINRGGRGELFF
TRBV25-1,NA,NA,TRBJ2-1,TGTGCCAGCAGTGAATCCCAATCTCGGCAGGGAAAGTTCTTC,CASSESQSRQGKFF
TRBV3-1/TRBV3-2,TRBD1,NA,TRBJ2-7,TGTGCCAGCAGACCGGGACAGGGGCTCTACGAGCAGTACTTC,CASRPGQGLYEQYF
TRBV7-2,TRBD2,few,TRBJ2-1,TGTGCCAGCAGGTCCGGGACTAGCGGGGGGTCCTACAATGAGCAGTTCTTC,CASRSGTSGGSYNEQFF
TRBV7-6,TRBD1,NA,TRBJ1-3,TGTGCCAGCAGCTTAGTCGAGGAATCCAGGGGGCTGAAGGGAAACACCATATATTTT,CASSLVEESRGLKGNTIYF
TRBV3-1/TRBV3-2,NA,NA,TRBJ1-6,TGTGCCAGCAGCCAAGCAGGGGAAGGTTCACCCCTCCACTTT,CASSQAGEGSPLHF
TRBV7-2,NA,NA,TRBJ2-1,TGTGCCAGCAGCTTAAAGAATGGGGGGATGCAGTTCTTC,CASSLKNGGMQFF
TRBV3-1/TRBV3-2,NA,NA,TRBJ1-2,TGTGCCAGCAGCCAAGAATGGGGCAGGGGTAACTATGGCTACACCTTC,CASSQEWGRGNYGYTF
TRBV11-2,NA,once,TRBJ1-1,TGTGCCAGCAGCTTGGCCCGGCAGGGTACTGAAGCTTTCTTT,CASSLARQGTEAFF
TRBV6-5,TRBD2,NA,TRBJ2-3,TGTGCCAGCAGTTACTCACTAGCGGGGGGACAGACGCAGTATTTT,CASSYSLAGGQTQYF
TRBV10-3,TRBD1,NA,TRBJ1-1,TGTGCCATCCAGGGGGGATTGAACACTGAAGCTTTCTTT,CAIQGGLNTEAFF
TRBV6-2/TRBV6-3,NA,NA,TRBJ1-5,TGTGCCAGCAGCGCACTTCCTGACGGGGGAATCAATCAGCCCCAGCATTTT,CASSALPDGGINQPQHF
TRBV3-1/TRBV3-2,TRBD1,few,TRBJ1-2,TGTGCCAGCAGCCAAAGTAAAGGGGGCCGATACTATGGCTACACCTTC,CASSQSKGGRYYGYTF
TRBV5-1,NA,NA,TRBJ2-1,TGCGCCAGCAGCTTGGTACCGCCGGGGAGCTCCTACAATGAGCAGTTCTTC,CASSLVPPGSSYNEQFF
TRBV6-5,TRBD1,NA,TRBJ1-2,TGTGCCAGCAGAACCCAGACAGGGCTGGGCTACACCTTC,CASRTQTGLGYTF
TRBV7-3,TRBD1,NA,TRBJ2-1,TGTGCCAGCAGCATAGGACAGGGGGCTTTCAATGAGCAGTTCTTC,CASSIGQGAFNEQFF
TRBV7-6,NA,NA,TRBJ2-7,TGTGCCAGCAGCGCCCTAGGGGGAGAGGGGCGCGAGCAGTACTTC,CASSALGGEGREQYF
TRBV19,TRBD1,NA,TRBJ1-2,TGTGCCAGTAGGGACGGACAGGGGGTACGATATGGCTACACCTTC,CASRDGQGVRYGYTF
TRBV9,TRBD1,NA,TRBJ1-4,TGTGCCAGCAGCGACTCCCCGGACAGGGTCGGTGAAAAACTGTTTTTT,CASSDSPDRVGEKLFF
TRBV5-1,TRBD1,NA,TRBJ1-3,TGCGCCAGCAGCACTGGACAGGTCGACCTGTTATATTTT,CASSTGQVDLLYF
TRBV15,NA,NA,TRBJ2-7,TGTGCCACCAGCAGGGAGGGAAAAACCTACGAGCAGTACTTC,CATSREGKTYEQYF